One sample yielded the 22 T cell receptor beta chains listed below, sequenced in a study of blood T cell repertoires in COVID-19. Clones were sequenced by immunoSEQ multiplex PCR, and TCRdb holds only the in-frame ones, with some missing. Seen here are about 190,000 clones, around 85% observed once, and the top ten hold 3.2%. Sequencing was performed on PBMCs or T cells enriched from blood (not recorded which). All receptors come from a woman aged 25 to 39 who had recovered from COVID-19.

The rearrangement joins TRBV11-1 to TRBJ2-1; 7 positions agree with TRBD2. Germline V gene data show CDR1 as SGHAT and CDR2 as FQDESV (reference sequence). V shed 1 base, J shed 4 bases, and the junction held 7 bases outside the gene matches. CDR3 length: 16 residues. The DNA of the CDR3 is TGTGCCAGCAGCTTAGGGCTAACGGGGGGTTACAATGAGCAGTTCTTC. Its translation: CASSLGLTGGYNEQFF.

This clone was seen a handful of times. The CDR3 reads CASSLVASDTQYF. The CDR3 region has the DNA TGTGCCAGCAGTTTAGTGGCATCAGATACGCAGTATTTT. V and J are TRBV12-3 or TRBV12-4 and TRBJ2-3; D not resolved. CDR3 length: 13 amino acids. V dropped 1 base and J dropped 4 bases, with 6 bases sitting between them.

The chain couples TRBV7-9 to TRBJ2-7; TRBD2 is a possible D gene (5 bases). The length of the CDR3 is 14 residues. Germline-derived CDR1 and CDR2 are SEHNR and FQNEAQ (reference sequence). V shed 2 bases and J shed 4 bases, with 12 bases lying between them. Written as DNA, the CDR3 is TGTGCCAGCAGCTTATTCGTAACGGGGTACGAGCAGTACTTC. It encodes CASSLFVTGYEQYF.

The chain recombines TRBV6-4 with TRBJ1-1; TRBD1 might be the D (6 bases). Trimming removed 5 bases from V and 3 bases from J, with 10 bases in between. CDR3 length: 13 amino acids. The germline CDR1 and CDR2 sequences are MRHNA and SNTAGT. The CDR3 DNA reads as TGTGCCAGCAGTAACAGGGAAGACACTGAAGCTTTCTTT. It encodes CASSNREDTEAFF.

The chain combines TRBV28 with TRBJ2-1; 10 bases agree with TRBD2. V shed 0 bases, J shed 9 bases, and the junction held 14 bases outside the gene matches. The CDR3 is 18 amino acids. Per germline, CDR1 MDHEN and CDR2 SYDVKM. This CDR3 is CASSLWGRGLAGVGEQFF. For the CDR3, the DNA is TGTGCCAGCAGTTTATGGGGCAGGGGGCTAGCGGGAGTAGGTGAGCAGTTCTTC.

This chain joins TRBV27 and TRBJ2-3; 8 bases agree with TRBD2. J gave up 7 bases and V 6 bases, and 12 bases lay outside the gene matches. Germline-derived CDR1 and CDR2 are MNHEY and SMNVEV (reference sequence). The CDR3 runs 15 residues. The CDR3 DNA reads TGTGCCAGCAGCCGGCGGGGGGCCCCCCTCAATACGCAGTATTTT. Translating gives CASSRRGAPLNTQYF.

The chain uses TRBV6-5 and TRBJ2-1; 7 nucleotides align to TRBD1. The CDR3 runs 14 residues. In germline, CDR1 is MNHEY, CDR2 SVGAGI. V shed 2 bases, J shed 5 bases, and the junction held 3 bases outside the gene matches. This CDR3 reads CASSYGDRNNEQFF. The CDR3 coding sequence is TGTGCCAGCAGTTACGGGGACAGAAACAATGAGCAGTTCTTC.

CDR3 protein: CASSLDRDTFYEQYF. The CDR3 region has the DNA TGCGCCAGCAGCTTGGACCGGGACACTTTCTACGAGCAGTACTTC. The chain employs TRBV5-1 and TRBJ2-7; the D gene is possibly TRBD1 (6 bases). The CDR3 runs to 15 residues. Trimming removed 0 bases from V and 3 bases from J, with 13 bases in between. Germline values: CDR1 SGHRS, CDR2 YFSETQ.

This clone was counted only a few times. The gene calls are TRBV10-3 and TRBJ2-2; TRBD1 matches at 7 bases. Germline assignment: CDR1 ENHRY and CDR2 SYGVKD. The CDR3 is 15 residues long. Trimming removed 6 bases from V and 10 bases from J; junction bases left unmatched: 14. Here the CDR3 DNA reads TGTGCCATCAGGGGGGACAGTGTCCTTTTTTCGGAGCTGTTTTTT. This translates into CAIRGDSVLFSELFF.

The chain joins TRBV14 to TRBJ2-3, with 13 bases lining up with TRBD2. Germline trimming cut 9 bases from V and 4 bases from J; bases unmatched to any gene: 4. This CDR3 contains 14 residues. Looked up from germline, CDR1 is SGHDN and CDR2 is FVKESK. CDR3 sequence: CASGLAGAADTQYF. CDR3 nucleotides: TGTGCCAGTGGACTAGCGGGAGCCGCAGATACGCAGTATTTT. Combining the CDR3 with reference TRBV14 and TRBJ2-3 gives the whole variable domain EAGVTQFPSHSVIEKGQTVTLRCDPISGHDNLYWYRRVMGKEIKFLLHFVKESKQDESGMPNNRFLAERTGGTYSTLKVQPAELEDSGVYFCASGLAGAADTQYFGPGTRLTVL.

This rearrangement joins TRBV6-5 to TRBJ2-7; 7 nucleotides align to TRBD2. V was pared by 6 bases and J by 3 bases, with 8 bases of the junction left unmatched. CDR1 and CDR2 from the germline V gene are MNHEY and SVGAGI. The CDR3 is made up of 14 amino acids. CDR3 coding DNA: TGTGCCAGCAGCAAGCGGGATGGGTACTACGAGCAGTACGTC. Translated, it gives CASSKRDGYYEQYV.

This chain connects TRBV27 to TRBJ2-7; 7 bases fit TRBD1. V was clipped by 3 bases and J by 6 bases; unmatched bases: 11. In germline, CDR1 is MNHEY, CDR2 SMNVEV (reference sequence). This CDR3 comprises 15 residues. The CDR3 protein is CASSFTVTGAREQYF. The CDR3 nucleotides are TGTGCCAGCAGTTTCACCGTTACAGGGGCGCGCGAGCAGTACTTC.

The chain uses TRBV28 and TRBJ2-2; D gene uncertain. Germline loops: CDR1 MDHEN, CDR2 SYDVKM. This CDR3 region has 14 residues. Trimming pared 3 bases from V and 5 bases from J, leaving 10 bases between. The CDR3, as DNA: TGTGCCAGCAGTTTTCCCCCCGGGACCGGGGAGCTGTTTTTT. Encoded protein: CASSFPPGTGELFF. Using reference TRBV28 and TRBJ2-2 for the parts outside the CDR3, the full variable domain is DVKVTQSSRYLVKRTGEKVFLECVQDMDHENMFWYRQDPGLGLRLIYFSYDVKMKEKGDIPEGYSVSREKKERFSLILESASTNQTSMYLCASSFPPGTGELFFGEGSRLTVL.

This clone was counted only a few times. This chain joins TRBV2 and TRBJ2-3; 8 bases are a match to TRBD2. There are 14 residues in the CDR3. V lost 8 bases to trimming and J lost 5 bases; unmatched junction nucleotides: 9. CDR1 is SNHLY, CDR2 FYNNEI, per germline. CDR3 amino acids: CASLGAGGGDTQYF. CDR3 DNA sequence: TGTGCCAGCCTAGGGGCGGGGGGAGGAGATACGCAGTATTTT.

This clone was picked up a small number of times. The chain employs TRBV18 and TRBJ1-2, with D possibly matching TRBD1 (6 bases). The CDR3 length is 14 residues. From germline, CDR1 is KGHSH and CDR2 LQKENI. The V and J ends lost 3 bases and 6 bases respectively, with 14 bases between them. CDR3 nucleotides: TGTGCCAGCTCACCCAATGTACAGGGAAATGGCTACACCTTC. This encodes CASSPNVQGNGYTF.

The V and J genes are TRBV5-1 and TRBJ2-1, with D possibly matching TRBD2 (5 bases). The CDR3 sequence is 15 residues long. The germline V gene has CDR1 SGHRS and CDR2 YFSETQ. V was trimmed by 4 bases and J by 6 bases, leaving 17 bases between them. The CDR3 nucleotides are TGCGCCAGCAGCCTGTACGGGGAACCCAGCAATGAGCAGTTCTTC. It encodes CASSLYGEPSNEQFF.

The rearrangement uses TRBV27 and TRBJ2-2; TRBD1 is a possible D gene (5 bases). This CDR3 spans 14 amino acids. V was trimmed by 2 bases and J by 6 bases, leaving 10 bases between them. Germline loops: CDR1 MNHEY, CDR2 SMNVEV (reference sequence). The DNA of the CDR3 is TGTGCCAGCAGTTTAACGACAGTACCCGGGGAGCTGTTTTTT. Protein product: CASSLTTVPGELFF.

This chain joins TRBV7-9 and TRBJ1-3; 9 bases map to TRBD1. The V segment lost 5 bases and the J segment 4 bases; nucleotides outside the gene matches: 9. The CDR3 contains 16 residues. The V gene's germline CDR1 is SEHNR and CDR2 FQNEAQ (reference sequence). The CDR3 nucleotides read TGTGCCAGCAGCCCGTCCGGGACAGGGTTCGGAAACACCATATATTTT. This gives the protein CASSPSGTGFGNTIYF.

The V and J genes are TRBV6-5 and TRBJ1-6, with D tentatively TRBD1 (5 bases). Germline CDR1 and CDR2: MNHEY and SVGAGI. V was pared by 6 bases and J by 11 bases, with 17 bases between. The CDR3 loop spans 14 amino acids. CDR3 loop: CASSPAGGEAPLHF. The CDR3 DNA sequence: TGTGCCAGCAGCCCAGCGGGAGGGGAAGCACCCCTCCACTTT.

In this sample, this clone turned up a few times. This chain uses TRBV14 with TRBJ2-7, with 15 bases lining up with TRBD2. Germline V lookup: CDR1 SGHDN, CDR2 FVKESK. Trimming at V came to 0 bases and at J to 0 bases, leaving 9 bases not matched to a gene. The CDR3 consists of 20 residues. The CDR3, as DNA: TGTGCCAGCAGCCAAGACATCGCCGGGACTAGCGGGAGGTACTCCTACGAGCAGTACTTC. Amino acid sequence: CASSQDIAGTSGRYSYEQYF. Full variable domain (remainder filled in from reference TRBV14 and TRBJ2-7): EAGVTQFPSHSVIEKGQTVTLRCDPISGHDNLYWYRRVMGKEIKFLLHFVKESKQDESGMPNNRFLAERTGGTYSTLKVQPAELEDSGVYFCASSQDIAGTSGRYSYEQYFGPGTRLTVT.

This chain links TRBV2 with TRBJ2-1, with 8 bases aligning to TRBD1. With V trimmed by 6 bases and J by 0 bases, 7 bases remained unmatched. CDR3 length: 16 residues. CDR1 is SNHLY, CDR2 FYNNEI, per germline. The CDR3 here is CASRGGQGSSYNEQFF. The CDR3 bases are TGTGCCAGCAGGGGAGGACAGGGAAGCTCCTACAATGAGCAGTTCTTC.

The sample holds a few counts of this clone. The rearrangement uses TRBV28 and TRBJ2-1; 7 bases are shared with TRBD1. V was pared by 8 bases and J by 8 bases, with 12 bases of the junction left unmatched. CDR3 size: 14 residues. CDR1 and CDR2 (germline): MDHEN, SYDVKM. The DNA for the CDR3 is TGTGCCAGCGAGACAGGGACGCACGCCTATGAGCAGTTCTTC. Protein sequence: CASETGTHAYEQFF.